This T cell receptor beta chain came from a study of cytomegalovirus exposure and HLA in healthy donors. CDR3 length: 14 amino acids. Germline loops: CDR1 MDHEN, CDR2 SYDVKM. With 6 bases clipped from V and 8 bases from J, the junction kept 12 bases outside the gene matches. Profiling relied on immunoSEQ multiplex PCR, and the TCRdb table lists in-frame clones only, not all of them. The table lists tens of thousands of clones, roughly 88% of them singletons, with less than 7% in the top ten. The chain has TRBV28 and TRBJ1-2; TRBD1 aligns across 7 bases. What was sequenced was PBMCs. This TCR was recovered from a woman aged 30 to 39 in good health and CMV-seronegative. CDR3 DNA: TGTGCCAGCAGACCAGGGACAGCCCTCTTGGGCTACACCTTC. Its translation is CASRPGTALLGYTF.